A single TCR beta chain is shown here with its context. Its antigen is unknown. CDR3 length: 18 amino acids. With 5 bases clipped from V and 1 base from J, the junction kept 8 bases outside the gene matches. Germline values: CDR1 SGHVS, CDR2 FNYEAQ. This entry is derived from a study of T cell repertoires in cytomegalovirus infection. Study overall: Matching HLA type and CMV infection were both indicated by public TCR beta signatures.

MiXCR, run by TCRdb on the reads, gives a single entry per CDR3 protein. The sample has around 140,000 distinct CDR3 sequences, over 25% seen once; the top ten hold about 52%. General study points: HLA-C-restricted CMV-specific TCR beta clonotypes were dominant in the ex vivo response. Identification of carriers of CMV plus the relevant HLA was achieved through cumulative public TCR beta family frequency.

This receptor was taken from a human donor in good health (CMV status not recorded). Some clones in this sample may be carry-over from other donors' samples. The chain joins TRBV7-6 to TRBJ2-3, with TRBD2 identical over 14 bases. This specimen consisted of CD8+ T cells from cultured PBMCs, obtained from culture after CMV antigen stimulation. CDR3 sequence: CASSPQGLAGDGTDTQYF. Here the CDR3 DNA reads TGTGCCAGCAGCCCGCAGGGACTAGCGGGGGACGGCACAGATACGCAGTATTTT.